The 32 T cell receptor beta chains below all came from one sample that was sequenced in a study of T cells in Graves' hyperthyroidism and ophthalmopathy. The CDR3 regions of TCR beta were amplified from RNA transcripts. The TCR CDR3 first-round RT-PCR relied on the HTBI primer set. TCRdb re-called the multiplex PCR reads through MiXCR, storing one row per CDR3 protein. The table lists around 700,000 distinct CDR3 sequences, roughly a sixth of them singletons. Sequenced sample: blood. These receptors originate from a woman aged 50 to 60 with Graves' hyperthyroidism that later progressed to Graves' ophthalmopathy.

The chain employs TRBV27 and TRBJ2-3; 10 nucleotides agree with TRBD1. V was clipped by 5 bases and J by 4 bases; unmatched bases: 9. The CDR3 consists of 16 residues. Germline CDR1 is MNHEY and CDR2 is SMNVEV (reference sequence). The CDR3 protein is CASSIGWDRGPDTQYF. CDR3 in DNA: TGTGCCAGCAGTATCGGATGGGACAGGGGTCCAGATACGCAGTATTTT.

The CDR3 coding sequence is TGTGCCAGCAGCGACCCGGGACAGGGGGTTGGAAACACCATATATTTT. Its translation is CASSDPGQGVGNTIYF. The chain joins TRBV9 to TRBJ1-3; 11 bases agree with TRBD1. The CDR3 totals 16 residues. Germline lookup yields CDR1 SGDLS and CDR2 YYNGEE. Trimming at V came to 3 bases and at J to 3 bases, leaving 5 bases not matched to a gene. Full variable domain (rest looked up from reference TRBV9 and TRBJ1-3): DSGVTQTPKHLITATGQRVTLRCSPRSGDLSVYWYQQSLDQGLQFLIQYYNGEERAKGNILERFSAQQFPDLHSELNLSSLELGDSALYFCASSDPGQGVGNTIYFGEGSWLTVV.

V usage is TRBV19 and J usage is TRBJ1-2; D not certain. Trimming took off 5 bases at V and 3 bases at J, with 19 bases between the two ends. The CDR3 consists of 16 residues. Germline assignment: CDR1 LNHDA and CDR2 SQIVND (reference sequence). CDR3 amino acids: CASSPTGAPQHYGYTF. CDR3 coding DNA: TGTGCCAGTAGTCCGACCGGAGCGCCCCAGCACTATGGCTACACCTTC.

This clonotype was seen many times. The chain couples TRBV30 to TRBJ2-7; D perhaps matches TRBD2 (6 bases). Germline lookup yields CDR1 GTSNPN and CDR2 SVGIG (reference sequence). This CDR3 has 12 residues. Deletions cut 0 bases from V and 6 bases from J, with 9 bases between. CDR3 residues: CAWSVQGGEQYF. CDR3 sequence (DNA): TGTGCCTGGAGTGTGCAGGGAGGCGAGCAGTACTTC.

This chain uses TRBV6-1 with TRBJ2-1; D is perhaps TRBD2 (6 bases). This CDR3 has 12 residues. Trimming cost V 6 bases and J 8 bases, with 11 bases left between them. The germline gives CDR1 MNHNS, CDR2 SASEGT. The chain's CDR3 is CASRRGWDEQFF. CDR3 in DNA: TGTGCCAGCAGACGGGGGTGGGATGAGCAGTTCTTC.

This clonotype was counted at least ten times. V usage is TRBV3-1 and J usage is TRBJ2-1, with 9 nucleotides matching TRBD2. The germline V gene encodes CDR1 LGHDT and CDR2 YNNKEL (reference sequence). CDR3 length equals 15 residues. V lost 6 bases and J lost 9; bases outside the gene matches: 12. CDR3 sequence (DNA): TGTGCCAGCAGTTCCCGAGCGGGGGGTGAGGGTGAGCAGTTCTTC. Translating it yields CASSSRAGGEGEQFF.

This clonotype was observed a handful of times. The chain couples TRBV6-1 to TRBJ2-7; TRBD1 is a possible D gene (6 bases). Trimming cost V 7 bases and J 2 bases, with 12 bases left between them. The V gene's germline CDR1 is MNHNS and CDR2 SASEGT. The CDR3 totals 13 residues. The CDR3 here is CASTVRGTYEQYF. Here the CDR3 DNA reads TGTGCCAGCACCGTCAGGGGAACCTACGAGCAGTACTTC.

The genes are TRBV19 and TRBJ2-2; D may be TRBD1 or TRBD2 (6 bases each). V was cut by 5 bases and J by 6 bases, with 19 bases left in between. CDR1 LNHDA and CDR2 SQIVND come from the germline V gene (reference sequence). The CDR3 spans 16 residues. CDR3 region: CASSSSTGAQAGELFF. The CDR3 nucleotides read TGTGCCAGTAGTTCATCAACGGGGGCCCAGGCCGGGGAGCTGTTTTTT.

J is TRBJ2-2 and V is TRBV5-4, with D maybe TRBD2 (6 bases). The germline V gene encodes CDR1 SGHNT and CDR2 YYREEE (reference sequence). CDR3 size: 15 residues. Between the trimmed V and J ends, which lost 2 bases and 1 base, there was a span of 9 bases. CDR3 region: CASSFSGVNTGELFF. CDR3 nucleotides: TGTGCCAGCAGCTTTAGCGGCGTGAACACCGGGGAGCTGTTTTTT.

The table lists this clonotype with a few counts. CDR3 bases: TGTGCCAGCAGCGTAGGTAGCGGCCAAGAGACCCAGTACTTC. Translated, it gives CASSVGSGQETQYF. The chain employs TRBV9 and TRBJ2-5, with a possible D match to TRBD2 (6 bases). CDR1 is SGDLS, CDR2 YYNGEE, per germline. V lost 0 bases and J lost 1, with 7 bases in between. The CDR3 length is 14 residues.

This clonotype was observed many times. As DNA, the CDR3 is TGTGCCAGCAGCCAAGCGGCAGTCCTGCACACTGAAGCTTTCTTT. Its translation: CASSQAAVLHTEAFF. This chain connects TRBV3-1 to TRBJ1-1, with D unclear. V was pared by 1 base and J by 3 bases, with 12 bases between. The CDR3 is made up of 15 amino acids. CDR1 is LGHDT and CDR2 is YNNKEL in the germline V gene (reference sequence).

This clonotype was detected a few times. The chain couples TRBV7-3 to TRBJ2-3, with a weak D call TRBD2 (6 bases). This CDR3 contains 15 residues. Trimming stripped 4 bases from V and 4 bases from J, with 15 bases between. The germline CDR1 and CDR2 sequences are SGHTA and FQGTGA. The CDR3 DNA follows: TGTGCCAGCAGCTACGTGGGGGGTAGGGCAGATACGCAGTATTTT. It specifies CASSYVGGRADTQYF. Based on the CDR3 plus reference TRBV7-3 and TRBJ2-3, the full variable domain is GAGVSQTPSNKVTEKGKYVELRCDPISGHTALYWYRQSLGQGPEFLIYFQGTGAADDSGLPNDRFFAVRPEGSVSTLKIQRTERGDSAVYLCASSYVGGRADTQYFGPGTRLTVL.

A few counts support this clonotype. The chain carries TRBV7-6 and TRBJ2-2; TRBD2 agrees at 9 bases. Germline values: CDR1 SGHVS, CDR2 FNYEAQ. The J segment lost 4 bases and the V segment lost 1 base, leaving 1 base of the junction unmatched. This CDR3 spans 15 amino acids. The chain's CDR3 is CASSLDSGGTGELFF. In DNA, the CDR3 is TGTGCCAGCAGCTTAGATAGCGGGGGCACCGGGGAGCTGTTTTTT.

This clonotype was seen ten or more times. The J gene is TRBJ2-1, the V gene TRBV6-5; D is perhaps TRBD2 (7 bases). V was shortened by 0 bases and J by 3 bases, with 15 bases between the two germline ends. The CDR3 sequence is 17 residues long. Germline-derived CDR1 and CDR2 are MNHEY and SVGAGI. The CDR3: CASSYSDPGGIYNEQFF. DNA for the CDR3: TGTGCCAGCAGTTACTCGGATCCGGGGGGCATCTACAATGAGCAGTTCTTC.

This clonotype was counted many times. The gene calls are TRBV3-1 and TRBJ2-2; D not resolved. CDR1 LGHDT and CDR2 YNNKEL come from the germline V gene (reference sequence). There are 14 residues in the CDR3. Trimming removed 3 bases from V and 1 base from J, with 6 bases in between. As DNA, the CDR3 is TGTGCCAGCAGCCAGGGCCTGAACACCGGGGAGCTGTTTTTT. Protein sequence: CASSQGLNTGELFF.

V gene TRBV10-3 combines with J gene TRBJ1-1; no clear D gene. CDR1 is ENHRY and CDR2 is SYGVKD in the germline V gene. CDR3 size: 12 residues. The V gene lost 1 base and the J gene lost 5 bases, with 5 bases spanning the gap. The CDR3 DNA is TGTGCCATCAGTGAGTTGGGGACTGAAGCTTTCTTT. Protein product: CAISELGTEAFF.

The chain is built from TRBV6-5 and TRBJ2-5; 15 bases fit TRBD2. V trimming: 7 bases; J trimming: 2 bases; junction bases outside the gene matches: 8. CDR1 and CDR2 from the germline V gene are MNHEY and SVGAGI. The CDR3 sequence is 17 residues long. CDR3 in amino acids: CASTGTSGGPGQETQYF. The CDR3 nucleotides are TGTGCCAGCACCGGGACTAGCGGGGGGCCGGGTCAAGAGACCCAGTACTTC.

This clonotype appeared many times. The rearrangement joins TRBV7-8 to TRBJ1-1; no firm D call. Between the trimmed V and J ends, which lost 1 base and 1 base, there was a span of 19 bases. The CDR3 has 18 residues. Germline V lookup: CDR1 SGHVS, CDR2 FQNEAQ. CDR3 sequence reads: CASSLGGQRLLPNTEAFF. CDR3 DNA: TGTGCCAGCAGCTTAGGTGGGCAAAGACTTCTCCCGAACACTGAAGCTTTCTTT.

The V call is TRBV5-5, the J call TRBJ1-2, with D uncertain. This CDR3 contains 17 residues. CDR1 is SGHKS and CDR2 is YYEKEE in the germline V gene (reference sequence). The germline V and J ends were trimmed by 1 base and 0 bases, with 16 bases remaining between them. The CDR3 loop is CASSLFVREFPNYGYTF. The CDR3 region has the DNA TGTGCCAGCAGCTTGTTTGTTCGTGAGTTTCCTAACTATGGCTACACCTTC.

This clonotype came up many times. The V gene is TRBV20-1, the J gene TRBJ2-3; 8 bases match TRBD2. This CDR3 region has 17 residues. J lost 1 base, V lost 0 bases, and 9 bases had no gene match. Germline V gene data show CDR1 as DFQATT and CDR2 as SNEGSKA (reference sequence). DNA of the CDR3: TGCAGTGCTAGAGATAGAGATAGCGGGGTACGCACAGATACGCAGTATTTT. It codes for CSARDRDSGVRTDTQYF.

The chain couples TRBV7-9 to TRBJ2-7; 8 nucleotides align to TRBD1. Trimming removed 5 bases from V and 7 bases from J; junction bases left unmatched: 16. The CDR3 is made up of 16 amino acids. Looked up from germline, CDR1 is SEHNR and CDR2 is FQNEAQ (reference sequence). In DNA, the CDR3 is TGTGCCAGCAGCGCAAACCCGGGACAGGCCGAAGGGGAGCAGTACTTC. Protein: CASSANPGQAEGEQYF.

This clonotype showed up just a few times. J is TRBJ2-2 and V is TRBV20-1, with D unclear. With 0 bases removed from V and 6 bases from J, the gap between germline ends came to 8 bases. The CDR3 runs to 13 residues. Germline assignment: CDR1 DFQATT and CDR2 SNEGSKA (reference sequence). The CDR3 bases are TGCAGTGCTAGAGATCGCAGGTCCGGGGAGCTGTTTTTT. It codes for CSARDRRSGELFF.

Comments on this clonotype: Being one base from a much bigger clone, this may be a read error. The chain employs TRBV2 and TRBJ2-3, with 13 bases aligning to TRBD2. CDR3 length: 15 residues. The germline V gene encodes CDR1 SNHLY and CDR2 FYNNEI. The DNA of the CDR3 is TGTGCCAGCCGCTTTGGGACTAGCGGGGCAGATCCGCAGTATTTT. Protein: CASRFGTSGADPQYF.

In this sample, this clonotype turned up a few times. This chain uses TRBV5-1 with TRBJ1-2; 7 nucleotides agree with TRBD1. Germline V gives CDR1 SGHRS, CDR2 YFSETQ. This CDR3 has 15 residues. V gave up 4 bases and J gave up 3 bases; unmatched junction bases: 9. The CDR3 region is CASSPSRDSHYGYTF. In DNA, the CDR3 is TGCGCCAGCAGCCCCAGCCGGGACAGCCACTATGGCTACACCTTC. The full variable domain, with the rest looked up from reference TRBV5-1 and TRBJ1-2, is KAGVTQTPRYLIKTRGQQVTLSCSPISGHRSVSWYQQTPGQGLQFLFEYFSETQRNKGNFPGRFSGRQFSNSRSEMNVSTLELGDSALYLCASSPSRDSHYGYTFGSGTRLTVV.

The chain links TRBV12-5 to TRBJ2-3; 12 bases are a match to TRBD2. Losses at the gene ends were 1 base for V and 0 bases for J; bases not matched to a gene: 8. The CDR3 sequence is 19 residues long. CDR1 is LGHNT, CDR2 FRNRAP, per germline. As DNA, the CDR3 is TGTGCTAGTGGTTTGGCTCTTGGACTAGCGGGGCCTAGCACAGATACGCAGTATTTT. Amino acids: CASGLALGLAGPSTDTQYF.

Many counts were recorded for this clonotype. V gene TRBV6-5 combines with J gene TRBJ1-2; 8 bases are a match to TRBD1. The germline V gene has CDR1 MNHEY and CDR2 SVGAGI. The CDR3 spans 14 residues. V was clipped by 0 bases and J by 8 bases; unmatched bases: 5. CDR3 bases: TGTGCCAGCAGTTACTCGGGACAGGCTCGGGGCTACACCTTC. Its translation: CASSYSGQARGYTF.

The gene calls are TRBV5-1 and TRBJ1-2, with 7 bases fitting TRBD1. The V gene end was trimmed by 0 bases and the J gene end by 3 bases; junction bases not matched to a gene: 8. The CDR3 contains 16 residues. The germline V gene has CDR1 SGHRS and CDR2 YFSETQ. CDR3 sequence: CASSLASGTVDYGYTF. CDR3 in DNA: TGCGCCAGCAGCTTGGCCAGCGGGACAGTCGACTATGGCTACACCTTC.

This clonotype was picked up many times. The chain employs TRBV5-4 and TRBJ1-1; D might be TRBD1 (5 bases). Germline CDR1 is SGHNT and CDR2 is YYREEE (reference sequence). This CDR3 is 13 amino acids long. V lost 0 bases and J 11 bases, leaving 14 bases between the germline ends. The CDR3 spells CASSLVEGREAFF. DNA of the CDR3: TGTGCCAGCAGCTTGGTAGAGGGCAGGGAGGCTTTCTTT.

This clonotype has a handful of counts. The rearrangement links TRBV12-3 or TRBV12-4 to TRBJ2-1, with TRBD1 matching 7 bases. Unmatched junction bases numbered 11, after V lost 8 bases and J lost 4 bases. The CDR3 extends over 15 amino acids. As DNA, the CDR3 is TGTGCCAGCCAGGGTGGGGCAGGGGGTTACAATGAGCAGTTCTTC. Its translation is CASQGGAGGYNEQFF.

The rearrangement uses TRBV25-1 and TRBJ1-1, with TRBD1 identical over 7 bases. The CDR3 loop spans 15 amino acids. CDR1 and CDR2 (germline): MGHDK, SYGVNS. Unmatched junction bases numbered 8, after V lost 2 bases and J lost 5 bases. The DNA of the CDR3 is TGTGCCAGCAGTGAAGCAGACAGGGCGTCGACTGAAGCTTTCTTT. Translated: CASSEADRASTEAFF. Supplemented by reference TRBV25-1 and TRBJ1-1, the full variable domain reads EADIYQTPRYLVIGTGKKITLECSQTMGHDKMYWYQQDPGMELHLIHYSYGVNSTEKGDLSSESTVSRIRTEHFPLTLESARPSHTSQYLCASSEADRASTEAFFGQGTRLTVV.

This clonotype showed up many times. The genes are TRBV27 and TRBJ2-7; TRBD1 aligns across 10 bases. The CDR3 consists of 14 residues. V was pared by 10 bases and J by 4 bases, with 10 bases of the junction left unmatched. Germline lookup yields CDR1 MNHEY and CDR2 SMNVEV (reference sequence). The CDR3 reads CATSPPGQGYEQYF. CDR3 in DNA: TGTGCCACTTCCCCCCCGGGACAGGGGTACGAGCAGTACTTC.

The chain joins TRBV6-1 to TRBJ2-7, with D possibly being TRBD1 (6 bases). V was clipped by 6 bases and J by 1 base, with 13 bases between them. CDR3 length: 14 amino acids. Germline V gene lookup returns CDR1 MNHNS and CDR2 SASEGT. The CDR3 reads CASRTRDISYEQYF. The CDR3 bases are TGTGCCAGCAGGACCCGGGACATTTCCTACGAGCAGTACTTC.